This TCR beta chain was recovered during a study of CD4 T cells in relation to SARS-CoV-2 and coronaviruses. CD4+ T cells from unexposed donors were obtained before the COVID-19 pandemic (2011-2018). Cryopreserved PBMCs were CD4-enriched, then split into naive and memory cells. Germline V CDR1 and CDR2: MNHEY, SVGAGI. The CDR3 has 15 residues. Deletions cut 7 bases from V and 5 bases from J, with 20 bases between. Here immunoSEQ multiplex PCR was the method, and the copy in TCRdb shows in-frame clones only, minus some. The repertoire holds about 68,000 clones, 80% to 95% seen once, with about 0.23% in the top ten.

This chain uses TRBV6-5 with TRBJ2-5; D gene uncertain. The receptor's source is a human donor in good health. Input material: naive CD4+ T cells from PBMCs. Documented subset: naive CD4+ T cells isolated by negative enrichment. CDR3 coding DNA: TGTGCCAGCATAAGGTCAATGCGGCCCGGCGAGACCCAGTACTTC. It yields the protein CASIRSMRPGETQYF.